This T cell receptor beta chain was sequenced during a study of T cells expressing NK-cell markers. Study at large: One of the eight sequenced donors was seronegative, whereas the other seven were HCMV-seropositive.

TCRdb re-called the 5' RACE reads; every CDR3 protein appears as one record, without DNA. The sample has about 150,000 distinct CDR3 sequences, and its top ten clones hold 20%. Worth noting for this clonotype: The antigen is undetermined.

General study results and limits: Topping the CD3+CD56-NKG2C+ fraction as well were these clonotypes, in a handful of donors.

Source material: blood T cells: a sorted CD56 or NKG2C T cell subset, CD4+ or CD8+ T cells, or bulk PBMC T cells (not recorded which). The receptor was derived from a man aged 18 to 69 in good health.

CDR3 region: CASRTGWDTEAFF. This chain uses TRBV27 with TRBJ1-1; the D call from TCRdb, TRBD1, cannot be confirmed without DNA. Germline V gene sequence: CDR1 MNHEY, CDR2 SMNVEV (reference sequence). The length of the CDR3 is 13 residues.